A selection of T cell receptor beta chains follows, all from one sample in a study of T-cell reconstitution after alpha-beta-depleted transplantation in children. TCRdb reprocessed the PCR reads with MiXCR, giving one entry per CDR3 protein. In the table there are 420,000 or so distinct CDR3 sequences, around 9.9% of which are singletons. The sample in question was PBMCs from the stem cell graft donor, obtained from the stem cell graft. These receptors came from a human donor who donated a stem cell graft to a child with acute myeloid leukemia. Each CDR3 is given with its conserved first and last residue. The order of the fields is V gene, clone size, D gene, J gene, CDR3 DNA, CDR3 protein. D genes are given only for firm matches. Part of the rows lack a size; the others show once, few, many or a class for expanded clones.

TRBV20-1	-	TRBD1	TRBJ2-2	TGCAGTGCTAGAGGGGGACAGCAGCGAAGTACCGGGGAGCTGTTTTTT	CSARGGQQRSTGELFF
TRBV28	many	-	TRBJ1-1	TGTGCCAGCAGTTTTAACACTGAAGCTTTCTTT	CASSFNTEAFF
TRBV3-1	-	TRBD2	TRBJ2-7	TGTGCCAGCAGCCAAGAAGGTCTAGCGGCCTCCTACGAGCAGTACTTC	CASSQEGLAASYEQYF
TRBV7-2	-	-	TRBJ2-3	TGTGCCAGCAGCCCCACCCCTAGCACAGATACGCAGTATTTT	CASSPTPSTDTQYF
TRBV10-3	-	-	TRBJ2-3	TGTGCCATCAGGGACACCACTAGGGGTGAAACAGATACGCAGTATTTT	CAIRDTTRGETDTQYF
TRBV29-1	few	-	TRBJ2-5	TGCAGCGTTGAAGGCTTGGAGGCCCATCAAAGGGAGACCCAGTACTTC	CSVEGLEAHQRETQYF
TRBV12-3/TRBV12-4	many	-	TRBJ2-1	TGTGCCAGCAGCCCAGCATTGCGGCAGTTCTTC	CASSPALRQFF
TRBV6-5	few	-	TRBJ2-1	TGTGCCAGCAGTTACCCACCCCGGAGGCGCTATGAGCAGTTCTTC	CASSYPPRRRYEQFF
TRBV6-1	few	TRBD1	TRBJ2-2	TGTGCCAGCAGTGAAAGAATCTCCCCGGGACAGGGCCGAAGGGAGCTGTTTTTT	CASSERISPGQGRRELFF
TRBV20-1	few	-	TRBJ1-5	TGCAGTGCCTGGGACGGGTATAGCAATCAGCCCCAGCATTTT	CSAWDGYSNQPQHF
TRBV20-1	-	TRBD2	TRBJ2-5	TGCAGTGCTAGACCTCAAAAGCGGGGGGGCCTGGTGACCCAGTACTTC	CSARPQKRGGLVTQYF
TRBV29-1	few	TRBD1	TRBJ2-1	TGCAGCGCCCAGACAGGGGAGTTGAACAATGAGCAGTTCTTC	CSAQTGELNNEQFF
TRBV2	-	-	TRBJ2-1	TGTGCCAGCGGTCGGTCTGGGTCCGGTGAGCAGTTCTTC	CASGRSGSGEQFF
TRBV6-1	-	-	TRBJ1-3	TGTGCCAGCAGAGCGCAGAACTCTGGAAACACCATATATTTT	CASRAQNSGNTIYF
TRBV30	-	-	TRBJ1-4	TGTGCCTTGGACGAAACTAATGAAAAACTGTTTTTT	CALDETNEKLFF
TRBV29-1	few	TRBD1	TRBJ1-2	TGCAGCGTTGAAGACAGGGGGATATATGGCTACACCTTC	CSVEDRGIYGYTF
TRBV12-3/TRBV12-4	few	-	TRBJ2-5	TGTGCCAGCGGCGCGTGGGAGGTGCAAGAGACCCAGTACTTC	CASGAWEVQETQYF